This T cell receptor (beta chain) was found in a study of identical twins. Study findings and constraints: The abundant beta clonotypes from cord blood had fewer insertions, and memory repertoires had none of this.

There are a few counts of this clonotype. Its antigen is undetermined. MiXCR was run by TCRdb on the 5' RACE reads, yielding one entry per CDR3 protein. The repertoire has 200,000 to 250,000 distinct CDR3 sequences, approximately 8.3% of them found once; the top ten carry just under 2%. This sample was shared with a second study, whose subject was yellow fever vaccine responses in identical twins.

This clonotype was obtained from a woman aged 18-29 years in good health. Sequencing was done on a sample of memory (CD45RO+) T cells sorted from blood.

Written as DNA, the CDR3 is TGCAGTGCTAGAGATATCGGGAGACCCTACAATGAGCAGTTCTTC. This gives the protein CSARDIGRPYNEQFF. The chain is built from TRBV20-1 and TRBJ2-1; a weak D match, TRBD2 (6 bases). Germline-derived CDR1 and CDR2 are DFQATT and SNEGSKA (reference sequence). The V gene lost 0 bases and the J gene lost 2 bases, with 11 bases spanning the gap. This CDR3 comprises 15 residues.